The rows below give T cell receptor beta chains drawn from one sample of a study of T cells in Graves' hyperthyroidism and ophthalmopathy. Via MiXCR, TCRdb re-called the multiplex PCR reads, giving one row per CDR3 protein. The sample shows some 490,000 distinct CDR3 sequences, about 16% of them seen only once. Sequenced material: blood. The source of these receptors is a woman aged 25 to 39 with Graves' ophthalmopathy. Both conserved end residues are part of each CDR3. D genes are given only for firm matches. Size values are once, few and many counts, or a class for expanded clones, and some rows have none.

d_gene	v_gene	j_gene	abundance	CDR3nt	CDR3aa
-	TRBV28	TRBJ2-5	many	TGTGCCAGCAGCCAAGTTGGGGGCCAAGAGACCCAGTACTTC	CASSQVGGQETQYF
-	TRBV7-2	TRBJ2-1	many	TGTGCCAGCAGCTCATCTAGCACCTTTGAGCAGTTCTTC	CASSSSSTFEQFF
-	TRBV20-1	TRBJ2-2	few	TGCAGTGCTTTCCCGGGACCATACACCGGGGAGCTGTTTTTT	CSAFPGPYTGELFF
TRBD1	TRBV28	TRBJ2-7	-	TGTGCCAGCAGTTGTACGAGACAGGGGGTCGGCTACGAGCAGTACTTC	CASSCTRQGVGYEQYF
-	TRBV7-2	TRBJ2-1	many	TGTGCCCTCGGGGGAGGGGGGTACAATGAGCAGTTCTTC	CALGGGGYNEQFF
TRBD1	TRBV3-1	TRBJ2-1	many	TGTGCCAGCAGGAATGAGCGGGACAGGGGGCAATACAGTGAGCAGTTCTTC	CASRNERDRGQYSEQFF
TRBD1	TRBV4-1	TRBJ2-7	-	TGCGCCAGCAGCCTTGAGGACAGGGAGGCCGACGAGCAGTACTTC	CASSLEDREADEQYF
-	TRBV7-3	TRBJ2-4	few	TGTGCCAGCAGCTTAAACATTCAGTACTTC	CASSLNIQYF
-	TRBV11-2	TRBJ2-7	-	TGTGCCAGCAGCCCTCGGTTTAGGCAGTACTTC	CASSPRFRQYF
TRBD2	TRBV2	TRBJ2-5	-	TGTGCCAGCAGTGAACTAGCGGACCACTTC	CASSELADHF
-	TRBV20-1	TRBJ2-4	-	TGCAGTGCTAGAGAGGACCCGGGGGACATTCAGTACTTC	CSAREDPGDIQYF
TRBD2	TRBV30	TRBJ2-7	many	TGTGCCTGGCAATCTTCCGGGACTACCTACGAGCAGTACTTC	CAWQSSGTTYEQYF
TRBD1	TRBV20-1	TRBJ1-2	many	TGCAGTGCTACGACCGGGACAGGGGTTTTCTATGGCTACACCTTC	CSATTGTGVFYGYTF
-	TRBV10-3	TRBJ2-3	few	TGTGCCAGCACCCTGGGGATTACGCGCACAGATACGCAGTATTTT	CASTLGITRTDTQYF